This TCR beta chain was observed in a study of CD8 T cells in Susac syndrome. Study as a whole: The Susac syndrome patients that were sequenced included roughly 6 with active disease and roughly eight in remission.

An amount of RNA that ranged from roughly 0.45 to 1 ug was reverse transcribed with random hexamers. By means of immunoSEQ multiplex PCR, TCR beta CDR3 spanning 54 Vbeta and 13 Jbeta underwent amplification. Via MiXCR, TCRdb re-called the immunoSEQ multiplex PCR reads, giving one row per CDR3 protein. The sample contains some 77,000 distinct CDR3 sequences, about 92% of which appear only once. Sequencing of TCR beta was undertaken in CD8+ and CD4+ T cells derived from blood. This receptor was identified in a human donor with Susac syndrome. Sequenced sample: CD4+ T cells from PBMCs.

The CDR3 spells CASSARQGIAPKNIQYF. Written as DNA, the CDR3 is TGTGCCAGCAGTGCAAGACAGGGGATAGCCCCAAAAAACATTCAGTACTTC. The rearrangement uses TRBV25-1 and TRBJ2-4, with 8 bases lining up with TRBD1. Unmatched junction bases numbered 12, after V lost 4 bases and J lost 4 bases. This CDR3 region has 17 residues. CDR1 is MGHDK, CDR2 SYGVNS, per germline.